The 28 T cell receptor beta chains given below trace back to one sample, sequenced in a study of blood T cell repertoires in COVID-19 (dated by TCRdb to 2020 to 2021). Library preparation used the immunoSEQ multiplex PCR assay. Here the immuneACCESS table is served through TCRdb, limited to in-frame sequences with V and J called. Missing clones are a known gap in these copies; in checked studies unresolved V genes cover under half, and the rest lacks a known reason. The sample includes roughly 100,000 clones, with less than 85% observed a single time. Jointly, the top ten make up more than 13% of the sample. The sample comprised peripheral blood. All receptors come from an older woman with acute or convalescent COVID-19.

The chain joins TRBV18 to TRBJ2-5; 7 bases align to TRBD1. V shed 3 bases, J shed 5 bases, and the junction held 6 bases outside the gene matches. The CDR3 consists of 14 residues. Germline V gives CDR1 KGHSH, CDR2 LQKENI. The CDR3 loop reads CASSPSDRAETQYF. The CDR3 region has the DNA TGTGCCAGCTCACCTTCAGACAGGGCGGAGACCCAGTACTTC.

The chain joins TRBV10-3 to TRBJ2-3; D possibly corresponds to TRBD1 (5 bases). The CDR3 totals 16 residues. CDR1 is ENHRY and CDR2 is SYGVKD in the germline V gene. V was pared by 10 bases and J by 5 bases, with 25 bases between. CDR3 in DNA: TGTGCCACTGGGGTGACAGAGATAATCTTCCGAGATACGCAGTATTTT. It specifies CATGVTEIIFRDTQYF.

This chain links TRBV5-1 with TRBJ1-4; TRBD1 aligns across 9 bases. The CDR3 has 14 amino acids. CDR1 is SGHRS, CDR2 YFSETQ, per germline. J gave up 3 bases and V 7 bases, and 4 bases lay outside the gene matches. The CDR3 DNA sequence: TGCGCCAGCTCTCGGACAGGGGCTAATGAAAAACTGTTTTTT. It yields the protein CASSRTGANEKLFF.

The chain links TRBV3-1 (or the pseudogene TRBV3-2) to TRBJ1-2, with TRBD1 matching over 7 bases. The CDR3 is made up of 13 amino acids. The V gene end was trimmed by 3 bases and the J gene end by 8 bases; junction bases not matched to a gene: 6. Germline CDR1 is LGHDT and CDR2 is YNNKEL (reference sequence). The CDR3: CASSHGQARGYTF. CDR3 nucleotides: TGTGCCAGCAGCCACGGACAGGCTCGAGGCTACACCTTC.

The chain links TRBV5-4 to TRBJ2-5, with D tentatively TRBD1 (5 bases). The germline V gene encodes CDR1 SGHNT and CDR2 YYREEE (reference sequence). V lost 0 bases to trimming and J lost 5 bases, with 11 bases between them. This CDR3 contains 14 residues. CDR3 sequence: CASSLARVGETQYF. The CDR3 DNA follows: TGTGCCAGCAGCTTGGCCAGGGTAGGGGAGACCCAGTACTTC.

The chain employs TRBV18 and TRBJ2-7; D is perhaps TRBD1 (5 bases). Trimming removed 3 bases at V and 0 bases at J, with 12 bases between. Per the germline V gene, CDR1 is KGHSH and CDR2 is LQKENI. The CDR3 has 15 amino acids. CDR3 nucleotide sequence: TGTGCCAGCTCACCTAAAGACAGCCCCTCCTACGAGCAGTACTTC. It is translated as CASSPKDSPSYEQYF.

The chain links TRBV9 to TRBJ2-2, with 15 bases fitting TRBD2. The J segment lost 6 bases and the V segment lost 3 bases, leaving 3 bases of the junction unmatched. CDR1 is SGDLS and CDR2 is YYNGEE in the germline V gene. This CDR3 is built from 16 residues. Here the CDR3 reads CASSAGTSGRSGELFF. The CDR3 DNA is TGTGCCAGCAGCGCCGGGACTAGCGGGAGGTCCGGGGAGCTGTTTTTT. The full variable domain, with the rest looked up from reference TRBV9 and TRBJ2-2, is DSGVTQTPKHLITATGQRVTLRCSPRSGDLSVYWYQQSLDQGLQFLIQYYNGEERAKGNILERFSAQQFPDLHSELNLSSLELGDSALYFCASSAGTSGRSGELFFGEGSRLTVL.

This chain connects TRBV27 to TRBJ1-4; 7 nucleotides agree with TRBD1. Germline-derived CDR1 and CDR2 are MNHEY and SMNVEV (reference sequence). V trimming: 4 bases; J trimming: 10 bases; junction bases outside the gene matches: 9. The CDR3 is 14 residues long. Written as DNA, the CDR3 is TGTGCCAGCAGTTCAACTCCGGGACAGATAAAACTGTTTTTT. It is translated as CASSSTPGQIKLFF.

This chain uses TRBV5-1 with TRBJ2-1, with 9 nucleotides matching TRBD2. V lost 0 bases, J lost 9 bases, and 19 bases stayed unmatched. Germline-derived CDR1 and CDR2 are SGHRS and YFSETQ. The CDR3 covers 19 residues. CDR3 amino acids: CASSLALGGGALPFSEQFF. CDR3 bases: TGCGCCAGCAGCTTGGCCCTTGGCGGGGGGGCGTTACCCTTTAGTGAGCAGTTCTTC. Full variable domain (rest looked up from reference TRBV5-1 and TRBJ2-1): KAGVTQTPRYLIKTRGQQVTLSCSPISGHRSVSWYQQTPGQGLQFLFEYFSETQRNKGNFPGRFSGRQFSNSRSEMNVSTLELGDSALYLCASSLALGGGALPFSEQFFGPGTRLTVL.

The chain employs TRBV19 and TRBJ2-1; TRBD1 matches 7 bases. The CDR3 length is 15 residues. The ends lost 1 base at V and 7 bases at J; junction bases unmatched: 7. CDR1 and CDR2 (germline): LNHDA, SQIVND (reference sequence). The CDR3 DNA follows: TGTGCCAGTAGTATAGGAGGGGGCGCCCGGAATGAGCAGTTCTTC. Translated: CASSIGGGARNEQFF.

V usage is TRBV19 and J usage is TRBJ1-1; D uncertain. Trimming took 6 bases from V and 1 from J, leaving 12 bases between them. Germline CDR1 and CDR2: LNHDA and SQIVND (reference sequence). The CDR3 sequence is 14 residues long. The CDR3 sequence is CASSPNGWNTEAFF. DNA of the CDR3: TGTGCCAGTAGCCCGAACGGGTGGAACACTGAAGCTTTCTTT. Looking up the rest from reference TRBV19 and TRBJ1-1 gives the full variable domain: DGGITQSPKYLFRKEGQNVTLSCEQNLNHDAMYWYRQDPGQGLRLIYYSQIVNDFQKGDIAEGYSVSREKKESFPLTVTSAQKNPTAFYLCASSPNGWNTEAFFGQGTRLTVV.

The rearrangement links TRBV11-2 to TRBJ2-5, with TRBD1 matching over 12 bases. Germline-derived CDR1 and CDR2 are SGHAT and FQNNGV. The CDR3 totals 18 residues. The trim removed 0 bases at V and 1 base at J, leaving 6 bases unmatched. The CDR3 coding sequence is TGTGCCAGCAGCTTAGATATGGGGGACAGGGGGCTCCAAGAGACCCAGTACTTC. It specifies CASSLDMGDRGLQETQYF.

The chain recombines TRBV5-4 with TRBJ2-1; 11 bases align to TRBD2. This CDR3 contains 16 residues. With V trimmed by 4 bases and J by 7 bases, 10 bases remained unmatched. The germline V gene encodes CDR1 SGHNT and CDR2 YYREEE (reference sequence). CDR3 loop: CASSRSVRLAGNEQFF. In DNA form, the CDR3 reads TGTGCCAGCAGCCGAAGCGTCCGACTAGCGGGAAATGAGCAGTTCTTC.

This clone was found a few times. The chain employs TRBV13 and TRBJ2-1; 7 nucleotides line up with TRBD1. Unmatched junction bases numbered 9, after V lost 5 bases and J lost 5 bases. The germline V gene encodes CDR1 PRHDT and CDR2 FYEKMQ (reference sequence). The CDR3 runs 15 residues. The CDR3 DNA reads TGTGCCAGCAGCGCAACAGGGGAAGGCCACAATGAGCAGTTCTTC. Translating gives CASSATGEGHNEQFF.

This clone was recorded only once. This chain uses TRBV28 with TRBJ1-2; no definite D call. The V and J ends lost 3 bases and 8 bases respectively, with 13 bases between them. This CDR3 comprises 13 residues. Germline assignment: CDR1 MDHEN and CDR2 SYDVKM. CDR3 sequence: CASSFSGVGGYTF. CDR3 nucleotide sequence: TGTGCCAGCAGTTTTAGCGGTGTGGGAGGCTACACCTTC.

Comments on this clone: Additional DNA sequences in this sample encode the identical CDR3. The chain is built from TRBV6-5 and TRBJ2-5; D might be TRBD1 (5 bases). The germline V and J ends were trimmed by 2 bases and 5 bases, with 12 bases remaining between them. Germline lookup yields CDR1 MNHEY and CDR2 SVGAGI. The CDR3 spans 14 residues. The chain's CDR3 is CASSYVAGRETQYF. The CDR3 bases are TGTGCCAGCAGTTACGTGGCAGGGCGGGAGACCCAGTACTTC.

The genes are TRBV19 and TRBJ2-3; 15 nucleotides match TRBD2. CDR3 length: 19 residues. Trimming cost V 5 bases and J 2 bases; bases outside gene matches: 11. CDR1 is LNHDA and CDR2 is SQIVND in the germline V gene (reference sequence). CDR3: CASSSRTSGRGYPTDTQYF. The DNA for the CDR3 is TGTGCCAGTAGTTCACGGACTAGCGGGAGGGGCTACCCCACAGATACGCAGTATTTT.

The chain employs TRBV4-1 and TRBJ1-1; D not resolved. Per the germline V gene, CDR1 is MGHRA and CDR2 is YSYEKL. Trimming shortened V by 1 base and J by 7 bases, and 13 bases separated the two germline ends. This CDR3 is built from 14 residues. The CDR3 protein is CASSQGGGVGEAFF. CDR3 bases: TGCGCCAGCAGCCAAGGGGGAGGAGTAGGTGAAGCTTTCTTT.

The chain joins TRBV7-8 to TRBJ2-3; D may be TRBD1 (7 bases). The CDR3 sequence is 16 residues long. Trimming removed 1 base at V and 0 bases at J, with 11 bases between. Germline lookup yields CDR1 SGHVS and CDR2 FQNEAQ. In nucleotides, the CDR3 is TGTGCCAGCAGCTTAGGTGCAGGGGGGAGCACAGATACGCAGTATTTT. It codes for CASSLGAGGSTDTQYF.

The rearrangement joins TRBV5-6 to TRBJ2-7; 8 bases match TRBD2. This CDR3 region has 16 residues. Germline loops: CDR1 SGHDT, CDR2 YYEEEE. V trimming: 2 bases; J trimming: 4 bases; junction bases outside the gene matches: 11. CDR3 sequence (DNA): TGTGCCAGCAGCTTTTATAAGGCGGGAGGCAGGTACGAGCAGTACTTC. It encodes CASSFYKAGGRYEQYF.

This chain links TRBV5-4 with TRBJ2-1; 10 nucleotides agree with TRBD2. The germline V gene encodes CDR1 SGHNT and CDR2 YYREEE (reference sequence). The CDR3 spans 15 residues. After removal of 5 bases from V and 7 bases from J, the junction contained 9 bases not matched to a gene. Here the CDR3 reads CASRIFSGRRNEQFF. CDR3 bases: TGTGCCAGCAGGATCTTTAGCGGGAGGAGGAATGAGCAGTTCTTC.

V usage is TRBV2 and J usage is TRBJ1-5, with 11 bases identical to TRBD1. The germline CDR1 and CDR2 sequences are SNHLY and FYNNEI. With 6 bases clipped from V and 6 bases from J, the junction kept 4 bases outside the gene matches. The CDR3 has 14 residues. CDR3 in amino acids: CASSGTGGRQPQHF. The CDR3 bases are TGTGCCAGCAGCGGGACAGGGGGTCGTCAGCCCCAGCATTTT.

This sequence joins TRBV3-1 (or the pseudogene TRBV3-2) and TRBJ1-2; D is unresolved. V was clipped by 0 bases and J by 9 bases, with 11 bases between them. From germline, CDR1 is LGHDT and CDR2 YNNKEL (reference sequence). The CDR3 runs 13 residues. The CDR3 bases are TGTGCCAGCAGCCAAGACGGGATACAGAGCTACACCTTC. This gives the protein CASSQDGIQSYTF.

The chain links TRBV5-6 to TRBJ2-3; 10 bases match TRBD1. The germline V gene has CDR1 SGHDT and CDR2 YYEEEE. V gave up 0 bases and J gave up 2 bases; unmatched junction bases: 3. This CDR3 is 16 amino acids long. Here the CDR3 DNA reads TGTGCCAGCAGCTTGGAGGGACAGGGGCTCACAGATACGCAGTATTTT. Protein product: CASSLEGQGLTDTQYF. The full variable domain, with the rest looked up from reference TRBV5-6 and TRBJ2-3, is DAGVTQSPTHLIKTRGQQVTLRCSPKSGHDTVSWYQQALGQGPQFIFQYYEEEERQRGNFPDRFSGHQFPNYSSELNVNALLLGDSALYLCASSLEGQGLTDTQYFGPGTRLTVL.

The CDR3 spells CASSSGVNYGYTF. The DNA of the CDR3 is TGCGCCAGCAGCTCGGGAGTAAACTATGGCTACACCTTC. The chain uses TRBV5-1 and TRBJ1-2; D ambiguous. This CDR3 region has 13 residues. The germline V gene has CDR1 SGHRS and CDR2 YFSETQ. Trimming took 3 bases from V and 2 from J, leaving 8 bases between them.

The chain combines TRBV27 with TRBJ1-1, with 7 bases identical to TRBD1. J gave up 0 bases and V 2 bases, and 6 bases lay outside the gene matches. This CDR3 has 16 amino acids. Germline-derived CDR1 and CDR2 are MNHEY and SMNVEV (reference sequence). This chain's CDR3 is CASSLGQVNLNTEAFF. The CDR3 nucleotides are TGTGCCAGCAGTTTAGGACAGGTAAACCTGAACACTGAAGCTTTCTTT.

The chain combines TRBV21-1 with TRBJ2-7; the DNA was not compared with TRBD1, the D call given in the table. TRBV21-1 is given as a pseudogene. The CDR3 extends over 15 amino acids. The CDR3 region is CASRNRGRDPWEQYF. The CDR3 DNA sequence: TGTGCCAGCAGAAATAGGGGCAGGGATCCTTGGGAGCAGTACTTC.

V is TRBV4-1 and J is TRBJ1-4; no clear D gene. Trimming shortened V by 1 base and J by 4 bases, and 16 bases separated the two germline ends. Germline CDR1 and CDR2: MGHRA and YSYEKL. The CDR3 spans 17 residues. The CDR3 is CASSQGMSGLINEKLFF. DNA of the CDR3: TGCGCCAGCAGCCAAGGAATGTCAGGACTCATTAATGAAAAACTGTTTTTT.